This T cell receptor beta chain was sequenced in a study of response to subunit inactivated influenza vaccine. Study results and limitations: The authors proposed limited new T cell recruitment per seasonal influenza vaccination.

The CDR3 has 17 residues. Note on this clonotype: Antigen specificity is unknown.

TCRdb re-analysed the RT-PCR reads in MiXCR, keeping a single row per CDR3 protein. The sample carries 500,000 to 600,000 distinct CDR3 sequences, 7.6% recorded once. Sequencing was performed on PBMCs from blood, taken less than 30 months after vaccination. This TCR was recovered from a man in his fifties or sixties who received an inactivated influenza vaccine. The V gene is TRBV21-1, the J gene TRBJ2-3; the D call of TRBD1 is as the table states it, not checked on the DNA. TRBV21-1 is noted as a pseudogene. This CDR3 reads CASSKVFVGGSTDTQYF. DNA of the CDR3: TGTGCCAGCAGCAAAGTTTTCGTAGGGGGCAGCACAGATACGCAGTATTTT.